This TCR beta chain appears in the sequencing data of a study of blood T cell repertoires in COVID-19. Authors' data handling: Using reference gene primer amplification, nucleated cell counts were estimated. Profiled with immunoSEQ multiplex PCR; TCRdb holds only in-frame clones, not every one. Clone size and the V and J calls come from that table; the DNA yielded D and trimming. Of roughly 92,000 clones in the sample, approximately 90% are singletons; the top ten hold approximately 5.1%. This CDR3 is 15 amino acids long. The ends lost 4 bases at V and 8 bases at J; junction bases unmatched: 5. Looked up from germline, CDR1 is MNHNY and CDR2 is SVGAGI (reference sequence).

This receptor was identified in a man in his forties or fifties with acute or convalescent COVID-19. This chain connects TRBV6-6 to TRBJ2-1; 13 nucleotides agree with TRBD2. Source material: peripheral blood. This CDR3 is CASSSLLAGGHEQFF. The DNA for the CDR3 is TGTGCCAGCAGTTCCCTACTAGCGGGAGGGCATGAGCAGTTCTTC.